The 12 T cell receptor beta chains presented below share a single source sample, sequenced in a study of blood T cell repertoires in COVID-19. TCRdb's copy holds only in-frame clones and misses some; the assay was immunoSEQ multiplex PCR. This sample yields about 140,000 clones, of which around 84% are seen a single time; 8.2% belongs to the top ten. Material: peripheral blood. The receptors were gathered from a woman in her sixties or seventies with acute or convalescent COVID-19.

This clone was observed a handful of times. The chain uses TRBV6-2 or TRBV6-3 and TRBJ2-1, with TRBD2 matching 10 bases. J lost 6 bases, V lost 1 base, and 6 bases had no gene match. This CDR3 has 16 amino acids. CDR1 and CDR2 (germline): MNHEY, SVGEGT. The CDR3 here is CASSYYPGLAINEQFF. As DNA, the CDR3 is TGTGCCAGCAGTTACTACCCGGGACTAGCGATCAATGAGCAGTTCTTC.

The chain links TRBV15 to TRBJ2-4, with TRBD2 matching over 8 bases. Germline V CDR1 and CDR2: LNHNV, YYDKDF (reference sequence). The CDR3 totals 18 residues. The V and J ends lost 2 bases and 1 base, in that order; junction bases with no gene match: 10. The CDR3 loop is CATSRRGTERGAKNIQYF. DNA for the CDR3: TGTGCCACCAGCAGAAGAGGGACTGAGCGGGGGGCCAAAAACATTCAGTACTTC.

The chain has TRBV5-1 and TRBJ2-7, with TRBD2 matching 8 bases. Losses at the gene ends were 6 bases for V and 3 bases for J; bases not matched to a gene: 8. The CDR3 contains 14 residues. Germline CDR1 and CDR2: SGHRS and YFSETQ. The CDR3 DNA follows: TGCGCCAGCACCCGAGCGGGGGCCCACTACGAGCAGTACTTC. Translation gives CASTRAGAHYEQYF.

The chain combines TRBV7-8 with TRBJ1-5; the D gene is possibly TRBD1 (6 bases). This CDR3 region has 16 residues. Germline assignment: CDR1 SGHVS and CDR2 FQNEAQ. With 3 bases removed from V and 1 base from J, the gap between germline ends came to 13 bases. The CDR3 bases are TGTGCCAGCAGCTTTTACAGGGATAGGAGCAATCAGCCCCAGCATTTT. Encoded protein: CASSFYRDRSNQPQHF.

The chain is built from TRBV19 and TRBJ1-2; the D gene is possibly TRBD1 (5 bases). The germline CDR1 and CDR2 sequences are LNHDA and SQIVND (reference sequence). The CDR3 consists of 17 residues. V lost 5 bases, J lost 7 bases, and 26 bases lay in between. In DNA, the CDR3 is TGTGCCAGTAGTTCCGTGACAGCGACCACCTTACCCCGTGGCTACACCTTC. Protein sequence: CASSSVTATTLPRGYTF.

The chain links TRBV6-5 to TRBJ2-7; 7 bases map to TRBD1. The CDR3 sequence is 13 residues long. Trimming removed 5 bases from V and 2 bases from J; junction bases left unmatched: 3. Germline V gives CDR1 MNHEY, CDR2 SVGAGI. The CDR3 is CASSRDRTYEQYF. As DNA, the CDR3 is TGTGCCAGCAGTAGGGACAGAACCTACGAGCAGTACTTC.

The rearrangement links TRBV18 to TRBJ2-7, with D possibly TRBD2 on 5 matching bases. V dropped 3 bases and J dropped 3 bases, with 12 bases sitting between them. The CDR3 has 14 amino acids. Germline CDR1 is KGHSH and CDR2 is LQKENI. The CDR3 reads CASSPPPGYYEQYF. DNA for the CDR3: TGTGCCAGCTCACCCCCACCGGGGTACTACGAGCAGTACTTC.

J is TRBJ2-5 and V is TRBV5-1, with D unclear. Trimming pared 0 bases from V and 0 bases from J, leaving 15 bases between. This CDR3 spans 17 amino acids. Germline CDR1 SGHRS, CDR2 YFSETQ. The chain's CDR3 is CASSLAHSARYQETQYF. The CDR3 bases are TGCGCCAGCAGCTTGGCCCACTCTGCCAGGTACCAAGAGACCCAGTACTTC.

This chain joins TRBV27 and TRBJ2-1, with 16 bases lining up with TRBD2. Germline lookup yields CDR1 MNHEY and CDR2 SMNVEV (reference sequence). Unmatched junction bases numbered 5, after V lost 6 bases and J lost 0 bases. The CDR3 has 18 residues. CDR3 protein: CASSPGLAGGPSYNEQFF. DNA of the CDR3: TGTGCCAGCAGCCCGGGACTAGCGGGGGGGCCCTCCTACAATGAGCAGTTCTTC.

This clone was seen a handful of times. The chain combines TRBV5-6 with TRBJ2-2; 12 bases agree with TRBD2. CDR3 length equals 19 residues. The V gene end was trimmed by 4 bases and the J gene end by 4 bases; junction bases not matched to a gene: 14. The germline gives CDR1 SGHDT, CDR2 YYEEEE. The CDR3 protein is CASSRGVLAGGLRTGELFF. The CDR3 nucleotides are TGTGCCAGCAGCCGAGGGGTACTAGCGGGGGGCCTCCGCACCGGGGAGCTGTTTTTT.

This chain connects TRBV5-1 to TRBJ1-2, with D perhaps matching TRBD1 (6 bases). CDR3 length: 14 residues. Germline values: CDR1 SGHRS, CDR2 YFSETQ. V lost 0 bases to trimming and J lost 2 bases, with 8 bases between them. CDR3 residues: CASSLVQGNYGYTF. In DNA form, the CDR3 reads TGCGCCAGCAGCTTGGTTCAGGGGAACTATGGCTACACCTTC.

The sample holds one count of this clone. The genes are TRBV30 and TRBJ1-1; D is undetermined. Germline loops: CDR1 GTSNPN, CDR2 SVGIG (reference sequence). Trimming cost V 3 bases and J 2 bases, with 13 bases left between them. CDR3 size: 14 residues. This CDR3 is CAWREVPPNTEAFF. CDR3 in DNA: TGTGCCTGGAGAGAGGTCCCCCCTAACACTGAAGCTTTCTTT.